These T cell receptor beta chains were read from a single sample in a study of STAT3 mutations in large granular lymphocyte leukemia. The repertoire was sequenced with immunoSEQ multiplex PCR; TCRdb's copy has only in-frame clones and lacks some. The profile shows 15,000 to 19,000 clones, around nine tenths of them singletons. The sequencing sample was made of peripheral blood mononuclear cells. Receptors originate from a woman aged 45-65 years with T-cell large granular lymphocyte leukemia. Some clones in this sample may be carry-over from other donors' samples. Each CDR3 is given with its conserved first and last residue. A D gene is named only where the DNA matches it firmly.

NA	TRBV4-3	TRBJ1-1	TGCGCCAGCAGCCGGGGGGACATGAACACTGAAGCTTTCTTT	CASSRGDMNTEAFF
NA	TRBV28	TRBJ2-3	TGTGCCAGCAGTCCCACTAGGAGCGGAACAGATACGCAGTATTTT	CASSPTRSGTDTQYF
NA	TRBV5-4	TRBJ1-2	TGTGCCAGCAGCTTGGAGGCAGAACATGGCTACACCTTC	CASSLEAEHGYTF
TRBD2	TRBV10-2	TRBJ2-1	TGCGCCAGCAGTGGGACTAGCTACAATGAGCAGTTCTTC	CASSGTSYNEQFF
NA	TRBV6-1	TRBJ1-1	TGTGCCGGCAGACAGAGATTGGGTGAAGCTTTCTTT	CAGRQRLGEAFF
TRBD1	TRBV5-1	TRBJ2-7	TGCGCCAGCAGACAAACCACAGGGGATGGGCAGTACTTC	CASRQTTGDGQYF
TRBD1	TRBV28	TRBJ2-7	TGTGCCAGCAGACCCCGTCCCGGGACAGGGGGCTACGAGCAGTACTTC	CASRPRPGTGGYEQYF
TRBD1	TRBV30	TRBJ2-3	TGTGCCGGGACAGGGAGTCTCACAGATACGCAGTATTTT	CAGTGSLTDTQYF
NA	TRBV28	TRBJ2-7	TGTGCCAGCAGTTTACTCCGTCACCTTCCCGAGCAGTACTTC	CASSLLRHLPEQYF
NA	TRBV18	TRBJ1-2	TGTGCCAGCTCACCCCGAACTAACTATGGCTACACCTTC	CASSPRTNYGYTF
NA	TRBV27	TRBJ2-7	TGTGCCAGCAGTTCCCCTTACGAGCAGTACTTC	CASSSPYEQYF
NA	TRBV28	TRBJ2-7	TGTGCCAGCAATTTCAGGAGGGGCTCCTACGAGCAGTACTTC	CASNFRRGSYEQYF
NA	TRBV5-5	TRBJ2-7	TGTGCCAGCACCTTGGGGGTCGGGGTCTCCTACGAGCAGTACTTC	CASTLGVGVSYEQYF
NA	TRBV28	TRBJ2-7	TGTGCCAGCAGGCGGAGGGGGTACTCCTACGAGCAGTACTTC	CASRRRGYSYEQYF
TRBD1	TRBV18	TRBJ2-7	TGTGCCAGCTCACCGACAGGGGTAGTCTACGAGCAGTACTTC	CASSPTGVVYEQYF